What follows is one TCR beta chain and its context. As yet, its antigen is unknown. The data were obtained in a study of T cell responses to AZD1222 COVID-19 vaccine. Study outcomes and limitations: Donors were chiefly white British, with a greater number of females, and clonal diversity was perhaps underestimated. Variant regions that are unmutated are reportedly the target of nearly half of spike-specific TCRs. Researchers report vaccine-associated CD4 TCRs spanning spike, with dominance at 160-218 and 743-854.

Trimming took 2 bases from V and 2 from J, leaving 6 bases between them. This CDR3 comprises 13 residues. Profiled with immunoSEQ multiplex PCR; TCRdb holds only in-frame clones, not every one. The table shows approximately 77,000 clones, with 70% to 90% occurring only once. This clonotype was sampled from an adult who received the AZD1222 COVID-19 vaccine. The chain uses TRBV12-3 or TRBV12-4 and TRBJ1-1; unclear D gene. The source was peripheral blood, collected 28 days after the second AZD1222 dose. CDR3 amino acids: CASSLTDNTEAFF. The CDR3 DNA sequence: TGTGCCAGCAGTTTAACCGACAACACTGAAGCTTTCTTT.